The 16 T cell receptor beta chains given below trace back to one sample, sequenced in a study of Tregs in tolerant kidney transplant recipients. Recipients received nonmyeloablative bone marrow transplants from related graft donors, with transient mixed chimerism. This table comes from immunoSEQ multiplex PCR, and its TCRdb copy is limited to in-frame clones, with some not included. The sample is made up of about 23,000 clones, and the top ten hold around 4% of it. This specimen consisted of CD4+ T cells from blood (PBMCs), obtained 6 months after the transplant. The receptors come from a human patient who received a combined kidney and bone marrow transplant. Some T cells may be provided by the graft donor.

Remarks on this clone: The CDR3 end lies 3 residues beyond the end of the read and is filled in from the germline J gene. This sequence joins TRBV2 and TRBJ1-5, with TRBD1 identical over 11 bases. The CDR3 has 15 amino acids. CDR1 is SNHLY and CDR2 is FYNNEI in the germline V gene. V shed 6 bases, J shed 7 bases, and the junction held 8 bases outside the gene matches. The CDR3 bases that were read are TGTGCCAGCAGGGCGGACAGGGGGCGCAGACAGCCC. It translates to CASRADRGRRQP. The full CDR3 protein reads CASRADRGRRQPQHF. Based on the CDR3 plus reference TRBV2 and TRBJ1-5, the full variable domain is EPEVTQTPSHQVTQMGQEVILRCVPISNHLYFYWYRQILGQKVEFLVSFYNNEISEKSEIFDDQFSVERPDGSNFTLKIRSTKLEDSAMYFCASRADRGRRQPQHFGDGTRLSIL.

In the case of this clone: The missing CDR3 end, 3 residues past where the read stops, is filled in from the germline J gene. The chain has TRBV11-2 and TRBJ2-2; no firm D call. V shed 4 bases and J shed 3 bases, with 3 bases lying between them. From germline, CDR1 is SGHAT and CDR2 FQNNGV. CDR3 length: 12 amino acids. The covered CDR3 bases are TGTGCCAGCAGCTCTCACACCGGGGAG. Translating gives CASSSHTGE. The full CDR3 is CASSSHTGELFF.

Details on this clone: The sequence runs out 3 residues before the end of the CDR3; the remainder is reconstructed from the germline J gene. The chain has TRBV29-1 and TRBJ2-7; D is unclear. Per germline, CDR1 SQVTM and CDR2 ANQGSEA. The CDR3 is made up of 12 amino acids. Trimming removed 6 bases from V and 0 bases from J, with 9 bases in between. The sequenced CDR3 bases are TGCAGCGTCTCCGACAACTCCTACGAG. Its translation is CSVSDNSYE. The whole CDR3 protein is CSVSDNSYEQYF.

Worth noting for this clone: The read ends 3 residues before the CDR3 terminus; that terminus is restored from the germline J gene. This sequence joins TRBV5-1 and TRBJ2-6; 9 positions agree with TRBD1. V gave up 0 bases and J gave up 0 bases; unmatched junction bases: 13. CDR3 size: 21 residues. The germline CDR1 and CDR2 sequences are SGHRS and YFSETQ. The CDR3 sequence: CASSLARGTGTGTSGANVLTF. The covered CDR3 bases are TGCGCCAGCAGCTTGGCCAGAGGTACCGGGACAGGGACCTCTGGGGCCAACGTC.

Points on this clone: Germline and junction disagree at one end, which may indicate a read error. The read terminates 3 residues before the CDR3 end, so the remaining end is supplied by the germline J gene. The chain uses TRBV4-2 and TRBJ1-2; D possibly corresponds to TRBD1 (6 bases). The CDR3 has 13 amino acids. Germline CDR1 LGHNA, CDR2 YNFKEQ. CDR3 protein: CASSQETGYGYTF. The covered CDR3 bases are TGCGCCAGCAGCCAAGAAACAGGGTATGGC.

As regards this clone: The DNA ends 3 residues before the CDR3 does, and the rest of the CDR3 is filled in from the germline J gene. The V and J genes are TRBV19 and TRBJ2-5; either TRBD1 or TRBD2 may fit D (6 bases each). The CDR3 covers 17 residues. The germline V gene encodes CDR1 LNHDA and CDR2 SQIVND (reference sequence). CDR3 residues: CVSGPGHLLEIKETQYF. Partial CDR3 DNA: TGTGTCAGCGGGCCGGGACACCTTCTTGAAATTAAAGAGACC.

As for this clone: The read falls 3 residues short of the CDR3 end, and the missing part is taken from the germline J gene. The gene calls are TRBV12-3 or TRBV12-4 and TRBJ1-2; 11 nucleotides align to TRBD1. The CDR3 has 18 amino acids. CDR3 DNA, as far as it was read: TGTGCCAGCAGTTTAAGGTATCTCGGACAGGGGGCGTCATCGGGC. This encodes CASSLRYLGQGASSG. The full CDR3 sequence reads CASSLRYLGQGASSGYTF.

As for this clone: The read finishes 3 residues shy of the CDR3 end, and the germline J gene is used to complete it. This chain joins TRBV5-1 and TRBJ2-6; 10 positions match TRBD1. CDR1 is SGHRS and CDR2 is YFSETQ in the germline V gene. The CDR3 has 16 amino acids. The V segment lost 4 bases and the J segment 4 bases; nucleotides outside the gene matches: 5. Here the CDR3 reads CASSVDRGLGANVLTF. The covered CDR3 bases are TGCGCCAGCAGCGTTGACAGGGGGCTCGGGGCCAACGTC.

Note on this clone: The read ends 3 residues early relative to the CDR3; the germline J gene fills the gap. V and J are TRBV19 and TRBJ1-5; TRBD1 matches 8 bases. CDR3 length equals 15 residues. Germline CDR1 LNHDA, CDR2 SQIVND (reference sequence). The trim removed 5 bases at V and 4 bases at J, leaving 7 bases unmatched. Partial CDR3 DNA: TGTGCCAGTAGTTCCACAGGGGGGGTAAATCAGCCC. This gives the protein CASSSTGGVNQP. The full CDR3 protein is CASSSTGGVNQPQHF.

A remark on this clone: Coverage ceases 3 residues before the CDR3 finishes, and the germline J gene fills in the end. The chain has TRBV5-1 and TRBJ2-5, with 11 bases fitting TRBD2. The CDR3 contains 15 residues. V lost 4 bases to trimming and J lost 0 bases; unmatched junction nucleotides: 2. Germline loops: CDR1 SGHRS, CDR2 YFSETQ. The CDR3 protein is CASSPGLADQETQYF. CDR3 DNA, as far as it was read: TGCGCCAGCAGCCCGGGACTAGCGGACCAAGAGACC.

As regards this clone: Read coverage stops 3 residues before the CDR3 terminus; the germline J gene supplies the remainder. This chain joins TRBV12-3 or TRBV12-4 and TRBJ2-2; TRBD1 is a possible D gene (5 bases). The CDR3 runs 16 residues. The V end was cut by 3 bases, the J end by 5 bases, with 16 bases between. CDR3 region: CASSFPPKGATGELFF. The sequenced CDR3 bases are TGTGCCAGCAGTTTTCCGCCCAAAGGGGCTACCGGGGAG.

Of note for this clone: The read comes to an end 3 residues before the CDR3 does, leaving the germline J gene to fill in the end. The chain uses TRBV2 and TRBJ2-1; TRBD1 matches 9 bases. V was pared by 10 bases and J by 5 bases, with 9 bases of the junction left unmatched. Germline V gives CDR1 SNHLY, CDR2 FYNNEI. This CDR3 comprises 14 residues. CDR3 DNA, as far as it was read: TGTGCCACCAACACCGGGACAGGGAACAATGAG. Protein sequence: CATNTGTGNNE. The CDR3, in full, reads CATNTGTGNNEQFF. Complete variable domain (other parts from reference TRBV2 and TRBJ2-1): EPEVTQTPSHQVTQMGQEVILRCVPISNHLYFYWYRQILGQKVEFLVSFYNNEISEKSEIFDDQFSVERPDGSNFTLKIRSTKLEDSAMYFCATNTGTGNNEQFFGPGTRLTVL.

Turning to this clone: The sequenced fragment ends 3 residues before the CDR3 boundary, so the rest is inferred from the germline J gene. This sequence joins TRBV5-1 and TRBJ2-2; D may be TRBD1 (5 bases). CDR1 SGHRS and CDR2 YFSETQ come from the germline V gene. The ends were cut back, 4 bases at V and 4 bases at J, with 14 bases in the middle. CDR3 length equals 15 residues. The covered CDR3 bases are TGCGCCAGCAGCCCCCAGGGCAGGGTCACCGGGGAG. This encodes CASSPQGRVTGE. Given in full, the CDR3 is CASSPQGRVTGELFF.

With respect to this clone: Read sequence stops 3 residues before the CDR3 end, and the germline J gene provides the missing end. The chain uses TRBV20-1 and TRBJ1-1; 7 bases match TRBD1. Unmatched junction bases numbered 5, after V lost 3 bases and J lost 1 base. The CDR3 spans 14 residues. The germline gives CDR1 DFQATT, CDR2 SNEGSKA (reference sequence). CDR3 sequence reads: CSARGQTSNTEAFF. The part of the CDR3 DNA that was read is TGCAGTGCTAGGGGACAGACATCGAACACTGAA.

Comments on this clone: The missing CDR3 end, 3 residues past where the read stops, is filled in from the germline J gene. The chain joins TRBV19 to TRBJ2-5; possibly TRBD1 or TRBD2 for D (5 bases each). The V end lost 5 bases, the J end lost 5 bases, and 18 bases lay between the germline ends. The CDR3 sequence is 15 residues long. Looked up from germline, CDR1 is LNHDA and CDR2 is SQIVND (reference sequence). This CDR3 is CASSPEARESETQYF. The CDR3 DNA, read in part, is TGTGCCAGTAGTCCAGAAGCCAGGGAGTCGGAGACC. Full variable domain (remainder filled in from reference TRBV19 and TRBJ2-5): DGGITQSPKYLFRKEGQNVTLSCEQNLNHDAMYWYRQDPGQGLRLIYYSQIVNDFQKGDIAEGYSVSREKKESFPLTVTSAQKNPTAFYLCASSPEARESETQYFGPGTRLLVL.

As concerns this clone: From the germline J gene comes the end of the CDR3, since the read stops 3 residues before it. The chain is built from TRBV7-9 and TRBJ1-4; D call uncertain. CDR3 length: 15 amino acids. From germline, CDR1 is SEHNR and CDR2 FQNEAQ (reference sequence). The ends were cut back, 2 bases at V and 5 bases at J, with 12 bases in the middle. CDR3 sequence reads: CASSLKNMGNEKLFF. The covered CDR3 bases are TGTGCCAGCAGCTTAAAAAACATGGGCAATGAAAAA.